This T cell receptor beta chain was profiled in a study of shared clonotypes between healthy human individuals. This clone was seen more than once but under ten times. Method: immunoSEQ multiplex PCR; TCRdb's copy keeps in-frame clones and lacks some. The table records some 980,000 clones, about three quarters of them present only once. V lost 5 bases and J lost 3, with 6 bases in between. This CDR3 spans 12 amino acids. CDR1 is SGDLS and CDR2 is YYNGEE in the germline V gene. This clonotype originated in a man between 18 and 35 years old in good health. J is TRBJ1-3 and V is TRBV9; D is ambiguous. Source material: memory CD4+ T cells sorted from blood. The subset is: CD45RA-negative fraction. Here the CDR3 reads CASRGDGNTIYF. The CDR3 nucleotides read TGTGCCAGCAGAGGAGATGGAAACACCATATATTTT.